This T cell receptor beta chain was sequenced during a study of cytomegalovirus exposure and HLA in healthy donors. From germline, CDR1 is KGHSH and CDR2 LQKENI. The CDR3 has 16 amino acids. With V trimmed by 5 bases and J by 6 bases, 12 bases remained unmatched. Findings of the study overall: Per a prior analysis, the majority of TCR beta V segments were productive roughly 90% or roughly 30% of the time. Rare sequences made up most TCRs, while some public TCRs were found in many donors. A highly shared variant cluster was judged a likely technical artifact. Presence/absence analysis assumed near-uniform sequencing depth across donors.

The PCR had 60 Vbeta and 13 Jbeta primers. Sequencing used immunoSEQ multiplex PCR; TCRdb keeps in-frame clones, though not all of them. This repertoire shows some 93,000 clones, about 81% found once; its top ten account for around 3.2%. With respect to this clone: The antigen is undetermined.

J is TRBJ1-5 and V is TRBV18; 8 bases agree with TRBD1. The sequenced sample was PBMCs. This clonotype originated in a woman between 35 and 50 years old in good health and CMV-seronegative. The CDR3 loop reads CASSARETGDRQPQHF. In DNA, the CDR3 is TGTGCCAGCTCAGCCAGGGAGACAGGGGATCGTCAGCCCCAGCATTTT. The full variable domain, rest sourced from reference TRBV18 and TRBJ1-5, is NAGVMQNPRHLVRRRGQEARLRCSPMKGHSHVYWYRQLPEEGLKFMVYLQKENIIDESGMPKERFSAEFPKEGPSILRIQQVVRGDSAAYFCASSARETGDRQPQHFGDGTRLSIL.